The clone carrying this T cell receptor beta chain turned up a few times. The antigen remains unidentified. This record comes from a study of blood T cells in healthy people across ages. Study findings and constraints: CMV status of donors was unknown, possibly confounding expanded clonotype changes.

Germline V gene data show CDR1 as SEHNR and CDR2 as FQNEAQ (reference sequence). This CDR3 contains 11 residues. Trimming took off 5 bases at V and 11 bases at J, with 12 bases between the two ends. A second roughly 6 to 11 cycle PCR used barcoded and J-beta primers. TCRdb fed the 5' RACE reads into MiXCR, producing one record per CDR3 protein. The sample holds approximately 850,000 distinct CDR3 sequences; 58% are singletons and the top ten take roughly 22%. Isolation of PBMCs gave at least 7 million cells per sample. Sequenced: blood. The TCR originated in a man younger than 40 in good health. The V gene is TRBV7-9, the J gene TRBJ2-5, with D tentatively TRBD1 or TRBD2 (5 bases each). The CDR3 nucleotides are TGTGCCAGCAGCGAGGGGTGGGAGCAGTACTTC. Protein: CASSEGWEQYF.